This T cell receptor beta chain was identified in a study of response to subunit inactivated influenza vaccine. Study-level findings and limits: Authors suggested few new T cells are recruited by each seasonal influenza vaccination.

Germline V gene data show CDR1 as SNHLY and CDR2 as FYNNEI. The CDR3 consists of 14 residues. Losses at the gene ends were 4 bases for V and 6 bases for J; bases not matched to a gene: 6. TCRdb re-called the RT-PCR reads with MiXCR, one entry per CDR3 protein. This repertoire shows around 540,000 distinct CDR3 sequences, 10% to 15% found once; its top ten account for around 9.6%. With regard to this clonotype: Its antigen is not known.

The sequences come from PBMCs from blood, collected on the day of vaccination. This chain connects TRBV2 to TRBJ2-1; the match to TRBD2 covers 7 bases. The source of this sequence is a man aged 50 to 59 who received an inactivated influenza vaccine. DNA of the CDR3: TGTGCCAGCAGTGGTCCACTAGCGACCAATGAGCAGTTCTTC. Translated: CASSGPLATNEQFF.